The 17 T cell receptor beta chains listed next were all sequenced from one sample in a study of control samples from healthy donors and cancer patients. The table came from immunoSEQ multiplex PCR; TCRdb's copy has only in-frame clones and leaves some out. Of 100,000 to 150,000 clones listed, approximately 92% are singletons. Sequencing was performed on blood. Receptors originate from a man younger than 35 in good health.

The chain has TRBV20-1 and TRBJ2-4; no definite D call. The germline V and J ends were trimmed by 1 base and 9 bases, with 4 bases remaining between them. The CDR3 consists of 10 residues. The germline V gene has CDR1 DFQATT and CDR2 SNEGSKA (reference sequence). In nucleotides, the CDR3 is TGCAGTGCTAGAGGCCGCATTCAGTACTTC. It translates to CSARGRIQYF.

The chain combines TRBV19 with TRBJ2-1; D perhaps matches TRBD1 (5 bases). Germline CDR1 and CDR2: LNHDA and SQIVND (reference sequence). V shed 3 bases and J shed 0 bases, with 6 bases lying between them. The length of the CDR3 is 14 residues. CDR3 protein: CASSIQGSYNEQFF. CDR3 in DNA: TGTGCCAGTAGTATCCAGGGCTCCTACAATGAGCAGTTCTTC.

The chain uses TRBV27 and TRBJ2-2; D not certain. Trimming shortened V by 5 bases and J by 4 bases, and 14 bases separated the two germline ends. Germline CDR1 reads MNHEY; CDR2 reads SMNVEV (reference sequence). This CDR3 region has 15 residues. CDR3: CASSLTGHPTGELFF. The CDR3 nucleotides read TGTGCCAGCAGTCTCACGGGCCACCCCACCGGGGAGCTGTTTTTT.

The chain combines TRBV10-3 with TRBJ2-1; D is undetermined. V was shortened by 8 bases and J by 2 bases, with 22 bases between the two germline ends. This CDR3 has 17 amino acids. Germline V gives CDR1 ENHRY, CDR2 SYGVKD. This chain's CDR3 is CAIPTPEPISPYNEQFF. The CDR3 DNA sequence: TGTGCCATCCCTACCCCAGAACCTATCTCCCCCTACAATGAGCAGTTCTTC.

This clone was observed a single time. This chain uses TRBV11-2 with TRBJ2-2; 8 positions agree with TRBD1. With V trimmed by 5 bases and J by 5 bases, 7 bases remained unmatched. The germline V gene has CDR1 SGHAT and CDR2 FQNNGV. The CDR3 loop spans 15 amino acids. DNA of the CDR3: TGTGCCAGCAGCGCCAGGGGGCGCGGTACCGGGGAGCTGTTTTTT. Translation gives CASSARGRGTGELFF. The whole variable domain, filled in from reference TRBV11-2 and TRBJ2-2, reads EAGVAQSPRYKIIEKRQSVAFWCNPISGHATLYWYQQILGQGPKLLIQFQNNGVVDDSQLPKDRFSAERLKGVDSTLKIQPAKLEDSAVYLCASSARGRGTGELFFGEGSRLTVL.

A few counts support this clone. The CDR3 protein is CASSQEVPGPYGYTF. The CDR3 bases are TGCGCCAGCAGCCAAGAGGTACCGGGTCCTTATGGCTACACCTTC. The genes are TRBV4-1 and TRBJ1-2; no firm D call. Germline V lookup: CDR1 MGHRA, CDR2 YSYEKL. The V end lost 0 bases, the J end lost 5 bases, and 13 bases lay between the germline ends. CDR3 length equals 15 residues.

The chain has TRBV27 and TRBJ2-3, with 9 bases lining up with TRBD2. CDR1 is MNHEY and CDR2 is SMNVEV in the germline V gene (reference sequence). J lost 3 bases, V lost 8 bases, and 9 bases had no gene match. The CDR3 extends over 15 amino acids. Here the CDR3 DNA reads TGTGCCAGCGCGGGGGGGGCCCAATATACAGATACGCAGTATTTT. This gives the protein CASAGGAQYTDTQYF.

The V call is TRBV5-6, the J call TRBJ2-1; 10 bases agree with TRBD1. J gave up 1 base and V 4 bases, and 5 bases lay outside the gene matches. The CDR3 has 16 residues. CDR1 and CDR2 from the germline V gene are SGHDT and YYEEEE. The CDR3: CASSLDRGHSYNEQFF. The DNA for the CDR3 is TGTGCCAGCAGCCTCGACAGGGGGCATTCCTACAATGAGCAGTTCTTC.

The genes are TRBV10-3 and TRBJ2-6; 7 bases are shared with TRBD2. V shed 3 bases, J shed 1 base, and the junction held 3 bases outside the gene matches. CDR3 length: 16 residues. Germline CDR1 and CDR2: ENHRY and SYGVKD. The CDR3 DNA reads as TGTGCCATCAGTGATGGGCGGGGGTCTGGGGCCAACGTCCTGACTTTC. Translating gives CAISDGRGSGANVLTF.

The chain carries TRBV29-1 and TRBJ2-3; D unclear. The CDR3 totals 13 residues. CDR1 and CDR2 from the germline V gene are SQVTM and ANQGSEA. V lost 4 bases to trimming and J lost 4 bases, with 12 bases between them. In DNA, the CDR3 is TGCAGCGTTGTATCGAGGCTCGCAGATACGCAGTATTTT. It yields the protein CSVVSRLADTQYF.

The chain combines TRBV5-1 with TRBJ2-3, with 8 bases aligning to TRBD1. The germline V gene encodes CDR1 SGHRS and CDR2 YFSETQ. The V gene end was trimmed by 4 bases and the J gene end by 5 bases; junction bases not matched to a gene: 9. The CDR3 runs 15 residues. CDR3: CASSGQGGVGDTQYF. CDR3 DNA: TGCGCCAGCAGCGGACAGGGTGGGGTTGGAGATACGCAGTATTTT.

V usage is TRBV19 and J usage is TRBJ1-3; 7 bases map to TRBD1. V dropped 4 bases and J dropped 4; count of bases not matched to a gene: 7. The CDR3 sequence is 15 residues long. Germline loops: CDR1 LNHDA, CDR2 SQIVND (reference sequence). CDR3 protein: CASSTQGFAGNTIYF. The CDR3 DNA follows: TGTGCCAGTAGTACACAGGGGTTTGCCGGAAACACCATATATTTT. Based on the CDR3 plus reference TRBV19 and TRBJ1-3, the full variable domain is DGGITQSPKYLFRKEGQNVTLSCEQNLNHDAMYWYRQDPGQGLRLIYYSQIVNDFQKGDIAEGYSVSREKKESFPLTVTSAQKNPTAFYLCASSTQGFAGNTIYFGEGSWLTVV.

A few counts support this clone. The rearrangement joins TRBV5-1 to TRBJ1-1, with D unresolved. V lost 0 bases, J lost 1 base, and 4 bases lay in between. Germline V gives CDR1 SGHRS, CDR2 YFSETQ. This CDR3 is 13 amino acids long. The CDR3 here is CASSLDRNTEAFF. The CDR3 bases are TGCGCCAGCAGCTTGGACAGGAACACTGAAGCTTTCTTT.

The V and J genes are TRBV11-1 and TRBJ2-7; perhaps TRBD1 as D (6 bases). CDR1 is SGHAT and CDR2 is FQDESV in the germline V gene (reference sequence). The CDR3 consists of 14 residues. V lost 5 bases, J lost 6 bases, and 17 bases lay in between. CDR3 sequence reads: CASSPVTQGLEQYF. In DNA, the CDR3 is TGTGCCAGCAGCCCAGTTACACAGGGTCTCGAGCAGTACTTC.

The J gene is TRBJ2-7, the V gene TRBV29-1; maybe TRBD1 (6 bases). V lost 3 bases and J lost 3, with 24 bases in between. Looked up from germline, CDR1 is SQVTM and CDR2 is ANQGSEA. The CDR3 sequence is 17 residues long. CDR3 nucleotides: TGCAGCGTTGAGGACCCCCCCGATCGACAAGGGGGCTACGAGCAGTACTTC. Residues: CSVEDPPDRQGGYEQYF.

The V call is TRBV2, the J call TRBJ1-5; D uncertain. The V end was cut by 2 bases, the J end by 5 bases, with 4 bases between. The CDR3 covers 12 residues. Per the germline V gene, CDR1 is SNHLY and CDR2 is FYNNEI. DNA of the CDR3: TGTGCCAGCAGTGAACGTGATCAGCCCCAGCATTTT. Translation gives CASSERDQPQHF.

V and J are TRBV15 and TRBJ2-1; D is unresolved. The CDR3 contains 16 residues. V was trimmed by 0 bases and J by 0 bases, leaving 9 bases between them. Germline V gives CDR1 LNHNV, CDR2 YYDKDF (reference sequence). DNA for the CDR3: TGTGCCACCAGCAGAGATGGTTCGATCTCCTACAATGAGCAGTTCTTC. Translated: CATSRDGSISYNEQFF.